A selection of T cell receptor beta chains follows, all from one sample in a study of early T cells in non-severe SARS-CoV-2 infection. TCRdb redid the calling of the 5' RACE reads with MiXCR, one entry per CDR3 protein. The sample lists about 59,000 distinct CDR3 sequences; less than 15% were seen once. This specimen consisted of whole blood, obtained at baseline. The receptors stem from an adult who was a healthcare worker with PCR-confirmed SARS-CoV-2 infection or an uninfected control (not recorded which). Each CDR3 is given with its conserved first and last residue. Fields, in order: clone size, J gene, D gene, V gene, CDR3 protein, CDR3 DNA. The D gene is left open where the match is weak. The size field is filled for only some rows; it gives once, few, many or a size class.

few | TRBJ2-3 | - | TRBV4-3 | CASSQDRATDTQYF | TGCGCCAGCAGCCAAGACCGGGCCACAGATACGCAGTATTTT
- | TRBJ2-2 | - | TRBV5-4 | CASSKSPPGELFF | TGTGCCAGCAGCAAATCGCCCCCCGGGGAGCTGTTTTTT
- | TRBJ2-7 | TRBD2 | TRBV7-6 | CASSSLAGATYEQYF | TGTGCCAGCAGCTCCCTAGCGGGGGCAACCTACGAGCAGTACTTC
many | TRBJ2-1 | - | TRBV14 | CASSHFYNEQFF | TGTGCCAGCAGCCATTTCTACAATGAGCAGTTCTTC
few | TRBJ2-3 | TRBD2 | TRBV28 | CASSPPSGDSTDTQYF | TGTGCCAGCAGTCCCCCTAGCGGGGACAGCACAGATACGCAGTATTTT
- | TRBJ2-3 | TRBD1 | TRBV19 | CASSIQGDADTQYF | TGTGCCAGTAGTATACAGGGGGATGCAGATACGCAGTATTTT
few | TRBJ1-3 | - | TRBV14 | CASSQDWGNTIYF | TGTGCCAGCAGCCAAGATTGGGGAAACACCATATATTTT
many | TRBJ2-1 | TRBD2 | TRBV18 | CASSPGLAGVNEQFF | TGTGCCAGCTCACCCGGACTAGCGGGAGTAAATGAGCAGTTCTTC
few | TRBJ2-7 | - | TRBV11-2 | CASSLYGRSSYEQYF | TGTGCCAGCAGCTTATATGGCCGGAGCTCCTACGAGCAGTACTTC
many | TRBJ2-1 | - | TRBV28 | CASSVPNNEQFF | TGTGCCAGCAGCGTCCCAAACAATGAGCAGTTCTTC
- | TRBJ2-4 | - | TRBV7-9 | CASKLLAKNIQYF | TGTGCCAGTAAACTTCTAGCCAAAAACATTCAGTACTTC
many | TRBJ2-7 | - | TRBV12-3/TRBV12-4 | CASSTGAREQYF | TGTGCCAGCAGTACGGGGGCGCGGGAGCAGTACTTC
few | TRBJ1-3 | - | TRBV12-3/TRBV12-4 | CASSHSPGRENTIYF | TGTGCCAGCAGTCATTCTCCGGGGCGAGAAAACACCATATATTTT
few | TRBJ2-7 | TRBD1 | TRBV3-1 | CATESGTGLNEQYF | TGTGCCACCGAATCCGGGACAGGGTTGAACGAGCAGTACTTC
- | TRBJ2-1 | - | TRBV7-9 | CASSLPGSSYNEQFF | TGTGCCAGCAGCTTACCGGGGAGCTCCTACAATGAGCAGTTCTTC
- | TRBJ1-1 | - | TRBV7-8 | CASSLEGNRMSTEAFF | TGTGCCAGCAGCTTAGAGGGGAACAGAATGAGCACTGAAGCTTTCTTT
- | TRBJ1-1 | - | TRBV6-5 | CASSYRRVGGKSTEAFF | TGTGCCAGCAGTTACCGGCGAGTCGGGGGGAAGAGTACTGAAGCTTTCTTT
few | TRBJ1-4 | - | TRBV12-3/TRBV12-4 | CASTNFATNEKLFF | TGTGCCAGCACCAACTTTGCAACTAATGAAAAACTGTTTTTT
- | TRBJ2-7 | TRBD2 | TRBV28 | CASSPVAGSYEQYF | TGTGCCAGCAGTCCCGTAGCGGGGAGCTACGAGCAGTACTTC
- | TRBJ2-3 | - | TRBV4-2 | CASSQDSADTQYF | TGTGCCAGCAGCCAAGATTCCGCCGATACGCAGTATTTT
many | TRBJ1-1 | TRBD1 | TRBV28 | CASRPPGQVNTEAFF | TGTGCCAGCAGGCCACCGGGACAGGTGAACACTGAAGCTTTCTTT
- | TRBJ2-2 | - | TRBV2 | CASTRRIRAGELFF | TGTGCCAGCACCAGGAGAATTCGAGCTGGGGAGCTGTTTTTT
few | TRBJ1-4 | TRBD1 | TRBV28 | CASSARTGALLDKLFF | TGTGCCAGCAGTGCCCGGACAGGGGCCCTTTTGGATAAACTGTTTTTT
few | TRBJ1-2 | - | TRBV21-1 | CASSKSLSRGYTF | TGTGCCAGCAGCAAAAGTCTAAGCCGGGGCTACACCTTC
many | TRBJ2-4 | - | TRBV29-1 | CSVASGGNIQYF | TGCAGCGTTGCTTCCGGTGGTAACATTCAGTACTTC
medium-sized | TRBJ2-7 | - | TRBV5-1 | CASSTEAASTEQYF | TGCGCCAGCAGCACAGAGGCGGCATCTACCGAGCAGTACTTC
- | TRBJ2-7 | - | TRBV3-1 | CASSQGGFHEQYF | TGTGCCAGCAGCCAAGGGGGTTTCCACGAGCAGTACTTC
few | TRBJ2-2 | TRBD1 | TRBV28 | CASSRVGGEIPGELFF | TGTGCCAGCAGTCGGGTAGGGGGCGAGATTCCCGGGGAGCTGTTTTTT
- | TRBJ2-7 | TRBD1 | TRBV5-1 | CASRPGQDHYEQYF | TGCGCCAGCAGACCAGGACAGGACCACTACGAGCAGTACTTC
few | TRBJ1-5 | TRBD1 | TRBV25-1 | CASSGPGTGRDQPQHF | TGTGCCAGCAGTGGACCCGGGACAGGGAGAGATCAGCCCCAGCATTTT
few | TRBJ2-1 | - | TRBV20-1 | CSAKRPPGVLNEQFF | TGCAGTGCCAAACGCCCCCCAGGGGTATTGAATGAGCAGTTCTTC
few | TRBJ1-4 | TRBD1 | TRBV7-8 | CASSQNRGKNEKLFF | TGTGCCAGCAGCCAAAACAGGGGGAAGAATGAAAAACTGTTTTTT
few | TRBJ2-2 | - | TRBV6-5 | CASVTNTGELFF | TGTGCCAGCGTTACGAACACCGGGGAGCTGTTTTTT
few | TRBJ2-7 | - | TRBV20-1 | CSATIVGGPREQYF | TGCAGTGCTACCATTGTGGGGGGTCCGCGGGAGCAGTACTTC
few | TRBJ1-1 | TRBD1 | TRBV9 | CASSRQGGPTEAFF | TGTGCCAGCAGCAGACAGGGCGGGCCCACTGAAGCTTTCTTT
many | TRBJ2-3 | - | TRBV7-9 | CASRATGRSTDTQYF | TGTGCCAGCAGGGCTACAGGGAGGAGCACAGATACGCAGTATTTT
many | TRBJ2-3 | TRBD2 | TRBV7-3 | CASSSRGGSTDTQYF | TGTGCCAGCAGCTCACGGGGAGGGTCCACAGATACGCAGTATTTT
few | TRBJ2-1 | TRBD2 | TRBV20-1 | CSAKNRLAPYNEQFF | TGCAGTGCTAAAAACAGACTAGCCCCCTACAATGAGCAGTTCTTC
many | TRBJ2-7 | - | TRBV20-1 | CSARDVGRADYEQYF | TGCAGTGCTAGAGATGTGGGGCGAGCTGACTACGAGCAGTACTTC
- | TRBJ2-5 | TRBD1 | TRBV7-3 | CASSRDSQETQYF | TGTGCCAGCAGCCGGGACAGCCAAGAGACCCAGTACTTC
few | TRBJ2-4 | - | TRBV16 | CASSQVGAKNIQYF | TGTGCCAGCAGCCAGGTCGGAGCCAAAAACATTCAGTACTTC
many | TRBJ2-1 | - | TRBV14 | CASSQFNYNEQFF | TGTGCCAGCAGCCAATTCAACTACAATGAGCAGTTCTTC
few | TRBJ1-5 | - | TRBV20-1 | CSARRDKLRPQHF | TGCAGTGCTAGAAGGGACAAACTAAGGCCCCAGCATTTT
many | TRBJ1-6 | - | TRBV4-3 | CASSQDRGYDSPLHF | TGCGCCAGCAGCCAAGACAGGGGATATGATTCACCCCTCCACTTT
few | TRBJ2-7 | - | TRBV18 | CASSQGTLAYEQYF | TGTGCCAGCTCCCAGGGGACTTTAGCCTACGAGCAGTACTTC
few | TRBJ2-7 | TRBD2 | TRBV13 | CASSSGTSGMYEQYF | TGTGCCAGCAGCTCCGGGACTAGCGGGATGTACGAGCAGTACTTC
once | TRBJ1-1 | - | TRBV15 | CATSRPRPLNTEAFF | TGTGCCACCAGCAGACCTCGACCGCTTAACACTGAAGCTTTCTTT
- | TRBJ2-1 | TRBD2 | TRBV2 | CANPLRGDYNEQFF | TGTGCCAACCCCTTGCGGGGGGACTACAATGAGCAGTTCTTC
- | TRBJ2-5 | - | TRBV6-2/TRBV6-3 | CASSYGSRIETQYF | TGTGCCAGCAGTTACGGGTCTAGGATTGAGACCCAGTACTTC
few | TRBJ1-1 | TRBD1 | TRBV4-1 | CASSQVRGSNTEAFF | TGCGCCAGCAGCCAAGTCAGGGGGTCGAACACTGAAGCTTTCTTT
many | TRBJ2-7 | - | TRBV12-3/TRBV12-4 | CASNYDGNSYEQYF | TGTGCCAGCAATTACGACGGGAACTCCTACGAGCAGTACTTC
- | TRBJ2-7 | TRBD1 | TRBV4-1 | CASSQVTGAYEQYF | TGCGCCAGCAGCCAAGTCACAGGGGCCTACGAGCAGTACTTC
- | TRBJ2-7 | - | TRBV19 | CASSIEASDLYEQYF | TGTGCCAGTAGTATTGAGGCTAGCGACCTCTACGAGCAGTACTTC